Presented here are 2 T cell receptor beta chains from one specimen sequenced in a study of control samples from healthy donors and cancer patients. Here immunoSEQ multiplex PCR was the method, and the copy in TCRdb shows in-frame clones only, minus some. This table holds approximately 170,000 clones, around 87% found once. Sequenced input: blood. These receptors originate from a woman aged 50 to 60 in good health.

The rearrangement joins TRBV7-9 to TRBJ1-1, with 8 bases aligning to TRBD1. Germline V gives CDR1 SEHNR, CDR2 FQNEAQ (reference sequence). CDR3 length: 15 residues. V lost 4 bases, J lost 7 bases, and 11 bases stayed unmatched. DNA of the CDR3: TGTGCCAGCAGCTATAGTGGTCAGGGGGCTAGTGAAGCTTTCTTT. This sequence encodes CASSYSGQGASEAFF.

The chain has TRBV28 and TRBJ2-2; D is perhaps TRBD2 (6 bases). The CDR3 covers 13 residues. V was trimmed by 10 bases and J by 4 bases, leaving 13 bases between them. Germline V gives CDR1 MDHEN, CDR2 SYDVKM. CDR3 sequence reads: CATRLVLTGELFF. CDR3 DNA sequence: TGTGCCACTCGACTAGTTCTCACCGGGGAGCTGTTTTTT.